Listed below are T cell receptor beta chains from one sample, sequenced in a study of vaccination and CD4 T cells after COVID-19. Which antigens these TCRs recognize remains unknown. TCRdb reprocessed the PCR reads with MiXCR, giving one entry per CDR3 protein. The sample carries about 6,500 distinct CDR3 sequences, 18% recorded once. Sequenced: CD4+ T cells from blood, cultured in vitro. Receptors were obtained from a human donor who had recovered from COVID-19. The conserved cysteine and the conserved F or W are not part of the CDR3 here.

CDR3 protein | CDR3 length | V gene
ASSIDLAGAPDTQY | 14 | TRBV19
ASSLRRTQY | 9 | TRBV28
ASSKEARTDTQY | 12 | TRBV21-1
AIGKLGRTGELF | 12 | TRBV19
SARGVRAGELF | 11 | TRBV20-1
AWSRSLGTEAF | 11 | TRBV30
ASSPLREPYEQY | 12 | TRBV19
ASSPRAFGNTIY | 12 | TRBV7-9
AVGRDRPYEQY | 11 | TRBV2
ASSLTSGSLGNEQF | 14 | TRBV28
SAGPVKETQY | 10 | TRBV20-1
SATRGINSPLH | 11 | TRBV20-1
ASSEWGEQF | 9 | TRBV7-9
ASSSSHGEGLFEQY | 14 | TRBV18
ASSTGQGSTEAF | 12 | TRBV5-1
SAGPRDRAYGYT | 12 | TRBV20-1
ASSPPGTPTHTRHEQF | 16 | TRBV27
SARDHRASSYNEQF | 14 | TRBV20-1
ASSIREGNTYEQY | 13 | TRBV7-8
ASSLGFSGGYGYT | 13 | TRBV7-8
ASSSRGLKGNTEAF | 14 | TRBV7-2
ASSQEAGGIQPQH | 13 | TRBV4-1
ASSSSPGTGSNQPQH | 15 | TRBV19
ASSPWTGVYGYT | 12 | TRBV28
ASSARPGQDYI | 11 | TRBV2
SASPSDYLADEQY | 13 | TRBV20-1
ASGPSPRWETQY | 12 | TRBV27
ASSPAESSYNEQF | 13 | TRBV27
AISLSGRGPDTQY | 13 | TRBV10-3
ASSPSEEETQY | 11 | TRBV18
ASMGFGYGYT | 10 | TRBV12-3/TRBV12-4
ASSPPGTSGTPYNEQF | 16 | TRBV28
AWRSGSGGARADTQY | 15 | TRBV30
ASRDRVTEAF | 10 | TRBV6-2/TRBV6-3
ASSPQIGRGGDTQY | 14 | TRBV4-3
ASSPPLRLAGRNEQY | 15 | TRBV7-8
ASSSDRVDPNTEAF | 14 | TRBV5-1
ASSQGPGVQPQH | 12 | TRBV14
ASSTGSRQPQH | 11 | TRBV19
ASSQDFGRSTTNEKLF | 16 | TRBV4-2
ASSFAPNLYGYT | 12 | TRBV12-3/TRBV12-4
ASSILAGGSVEQF | 13 | TRBV19
ASSLERMMNTEAF | 13 | TRBV11-2
ASSTIRGRIVAEAF | 14 | TRBV6-2/TRBV6-3
ASSKGLAGASIYNEQF | 16 | TRBV19
ASSYRGTGELF | 11 | TRBV7-2
ASSGGVKGSPLH | 12 | TRBV2
SVIWGNSNTGELF | 13 | TRBV29-1
ASSPLSGLNTGELF | 14 | TRBV11-3
ASSVGVRNEKLF | 12 | TRBV6-1